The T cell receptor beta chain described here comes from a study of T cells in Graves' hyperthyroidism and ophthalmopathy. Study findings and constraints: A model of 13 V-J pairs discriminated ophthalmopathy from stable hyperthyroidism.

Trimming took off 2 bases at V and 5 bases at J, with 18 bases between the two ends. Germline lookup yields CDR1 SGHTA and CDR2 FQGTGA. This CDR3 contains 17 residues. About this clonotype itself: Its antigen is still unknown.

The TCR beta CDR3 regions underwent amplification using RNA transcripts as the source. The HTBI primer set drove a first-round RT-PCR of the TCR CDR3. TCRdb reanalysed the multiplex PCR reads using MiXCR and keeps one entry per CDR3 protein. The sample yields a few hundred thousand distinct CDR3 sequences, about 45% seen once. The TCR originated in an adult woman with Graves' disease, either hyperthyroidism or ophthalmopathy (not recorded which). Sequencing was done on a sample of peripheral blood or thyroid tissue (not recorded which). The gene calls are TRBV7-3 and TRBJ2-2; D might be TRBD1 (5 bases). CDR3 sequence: CASSLGEDITPTGELFF. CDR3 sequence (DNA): TGTGCCAGCAGCTTAGGCGAGGACATAACCCCAACCGGGGAGCTGTTTTTT.